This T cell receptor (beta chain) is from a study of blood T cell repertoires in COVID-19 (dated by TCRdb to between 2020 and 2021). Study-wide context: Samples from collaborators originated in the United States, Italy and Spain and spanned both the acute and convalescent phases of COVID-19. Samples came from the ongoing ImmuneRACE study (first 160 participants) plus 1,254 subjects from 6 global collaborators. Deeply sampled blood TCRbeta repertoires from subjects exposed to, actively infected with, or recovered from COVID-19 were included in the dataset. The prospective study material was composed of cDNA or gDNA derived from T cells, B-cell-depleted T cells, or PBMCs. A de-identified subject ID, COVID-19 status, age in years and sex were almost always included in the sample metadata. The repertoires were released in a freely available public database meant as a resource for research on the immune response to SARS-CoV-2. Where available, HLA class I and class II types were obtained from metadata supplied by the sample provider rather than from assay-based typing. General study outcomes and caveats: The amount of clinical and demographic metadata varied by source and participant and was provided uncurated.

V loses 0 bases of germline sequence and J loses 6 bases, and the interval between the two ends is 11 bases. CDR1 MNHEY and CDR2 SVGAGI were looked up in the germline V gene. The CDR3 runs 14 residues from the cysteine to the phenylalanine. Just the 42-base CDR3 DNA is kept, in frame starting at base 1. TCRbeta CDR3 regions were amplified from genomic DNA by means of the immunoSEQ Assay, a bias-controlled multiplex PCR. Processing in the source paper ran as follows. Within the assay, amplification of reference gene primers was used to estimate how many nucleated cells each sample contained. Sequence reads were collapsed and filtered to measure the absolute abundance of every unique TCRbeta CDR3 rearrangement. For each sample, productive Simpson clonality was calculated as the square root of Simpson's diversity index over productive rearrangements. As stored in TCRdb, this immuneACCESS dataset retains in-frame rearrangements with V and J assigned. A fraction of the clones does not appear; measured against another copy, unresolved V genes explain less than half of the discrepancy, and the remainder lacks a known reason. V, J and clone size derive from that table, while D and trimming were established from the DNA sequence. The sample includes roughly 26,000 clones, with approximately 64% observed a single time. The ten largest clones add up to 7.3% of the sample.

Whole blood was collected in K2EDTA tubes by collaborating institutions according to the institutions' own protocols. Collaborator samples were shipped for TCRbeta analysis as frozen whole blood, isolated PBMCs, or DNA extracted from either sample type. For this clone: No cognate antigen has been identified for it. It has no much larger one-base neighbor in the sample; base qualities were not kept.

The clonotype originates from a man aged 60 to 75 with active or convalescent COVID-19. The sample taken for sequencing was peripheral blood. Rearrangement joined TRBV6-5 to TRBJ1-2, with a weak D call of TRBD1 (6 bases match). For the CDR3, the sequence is CASSYSIQGDGYTF. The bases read TGTGCCAGCAGTTACTCGATACAGGGAGATGGCTACACCTTC.